The text below deals with one TCR beta chain. The sample originates from a study of blood T cell repertoires in COVID-19. Study background: From T cells, B-cell-depleted T cells, or PBMCs came the material, which was cDNA or gDNA.

The CDR3 totals 13 residues. The V gene's germline CDR1 is SGHTA and CDR2 FQGNSA. V shed 4 bases and J shed 6 bases, with 9 bases lying between them. Per the original methods: Reference gene primers were amplified, and this amplification served to estimate nucleated cell counts. Sequenced by immunoSEQ multiplex PCR; TCRdb stores in-frame clones only, minus some. Clone size and V and J calls were adopted from that table, with D and trimming inferred from the DNA. Of over 150,000 clones listed, over 60% are singletons. This chain connects TRBV7-2 to TRBJ2-2; D not certain. The sequencing input was peripheral blood. The clonotype was recovered from an elderly man with acute or convalescent COVID-19. CDR3 bases: TGTGCCAGCAGCTCGGAGATAGCCGGGGAGCTGTTTTTT. It is translated as CASSSEIAGELFF. Combining the CDR3 with reference TRBV7-2 and TRBJ2-2 gives the whole variable domain GAGVSQSPSNKVTEKGKDVELRCDPISGHTALYWYRQSLGQGLEFLIYFQGNSAPDKSGLPSDRFSAERTGGSVSTLTIQRTQQEDSAVYLCASSSEIAGELFFGEGSRLTVL.